The T cell receptor (beta chain) described here comes from a study of T cells after posttransplantation cyclophosphamide. Germline-derived CDR1 and CDR2 are LGHNT and FRNRAP. CDR3 length equals 14 residues. V dropped 0 bases and J dropped 1 base, with 6 bases sitting between them. The related graft donor's blood sample was taken on the day of bone marrow donation. Findings and limits, study-wide: Skin or GI-infiltrating T cells shared few TRB sequences with blood. Donor CD8+ memory clones often dominated recipient blood repertoires at later times.

Libraries were prepared by immunoSEQ multiplex PCR; TCRdb keeps only in-frame clonotypes and omits some of them. Here the sample spans 45,000 to 60,000 clones, roughly nine tenths being singletons. There are a few counts of this clone. Its antigen remains unidentified. Sequenced: PBMCs. The TCR sequence derives from a woman in her 50s in good health and a related stem cell transplant donor. The chain has TRBV12-5 and TRBJ1-1; D is unclear. CDR3 nucleotide sequence: TGTGCTAGTGGTTTGGTTAATTGGAACACTGAAGCTTTCTTT. Its protein is CASGLVNWNTEAFF.